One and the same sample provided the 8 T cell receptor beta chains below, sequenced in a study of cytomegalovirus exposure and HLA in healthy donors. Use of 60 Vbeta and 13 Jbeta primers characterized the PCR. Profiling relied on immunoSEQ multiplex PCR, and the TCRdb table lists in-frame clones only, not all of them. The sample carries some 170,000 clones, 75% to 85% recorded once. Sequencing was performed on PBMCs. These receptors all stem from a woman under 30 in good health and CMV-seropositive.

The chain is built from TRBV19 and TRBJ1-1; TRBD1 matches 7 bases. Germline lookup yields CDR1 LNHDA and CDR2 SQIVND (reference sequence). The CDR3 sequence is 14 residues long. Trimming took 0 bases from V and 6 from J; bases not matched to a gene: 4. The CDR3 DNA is TGTGCCAGTAGTATAGATCGCCAGGGGGCTGAAGCTTTCTTT. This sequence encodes CASSIDRQGAEAFF.

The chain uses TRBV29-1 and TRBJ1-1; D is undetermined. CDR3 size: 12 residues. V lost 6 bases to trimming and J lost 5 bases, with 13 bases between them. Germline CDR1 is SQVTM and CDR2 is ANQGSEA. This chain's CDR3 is CSVHSLETEAFF. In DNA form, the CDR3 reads TGCAGCGTCCACTCCCTCGAGACTGAAGCTTTCTTT.

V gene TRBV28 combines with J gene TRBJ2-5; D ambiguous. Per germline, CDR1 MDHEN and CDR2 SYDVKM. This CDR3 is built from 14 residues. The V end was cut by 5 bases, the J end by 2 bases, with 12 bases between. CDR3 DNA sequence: TGTGCCAGCAGTCCCCGACTTACTCAAGAGACCCAGTACTTC. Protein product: CASSPRLTQETQYF.

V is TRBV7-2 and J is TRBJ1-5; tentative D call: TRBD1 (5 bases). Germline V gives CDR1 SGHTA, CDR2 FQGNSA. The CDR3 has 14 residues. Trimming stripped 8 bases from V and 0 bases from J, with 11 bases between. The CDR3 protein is CASGGGDSNQPQHF. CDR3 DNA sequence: TGTGCCAGCGGCGGGGGGGATAGCAATCAGCCCCAGCATTTT.

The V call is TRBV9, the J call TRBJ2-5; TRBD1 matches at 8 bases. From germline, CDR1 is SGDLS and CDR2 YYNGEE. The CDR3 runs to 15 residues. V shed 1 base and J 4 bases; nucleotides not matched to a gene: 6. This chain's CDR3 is CASSVMTQGAETQYF. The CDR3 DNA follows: TGTGCCAGCAGCGTAATGACCCAGGGGGCAGAGACCCAGTACTTC.

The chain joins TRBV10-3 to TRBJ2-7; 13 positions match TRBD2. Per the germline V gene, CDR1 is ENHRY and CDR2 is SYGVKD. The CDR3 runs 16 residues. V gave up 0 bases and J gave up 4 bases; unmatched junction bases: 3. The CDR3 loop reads CAISESTSGGRYEQYF. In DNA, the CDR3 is TGTGCCATCAGTGAGTCGACTAGCGGGGGGCGGTACGAGCAGTACTTC.

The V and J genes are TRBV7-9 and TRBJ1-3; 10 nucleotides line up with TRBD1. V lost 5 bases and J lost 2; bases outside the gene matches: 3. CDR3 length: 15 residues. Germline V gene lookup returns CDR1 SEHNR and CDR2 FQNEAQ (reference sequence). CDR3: CASSRQGAAGNTIYF. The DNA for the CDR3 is TGTGCCAGCAGCCGACAGGGGGCGGCTGGAAACACCATATATTTT.

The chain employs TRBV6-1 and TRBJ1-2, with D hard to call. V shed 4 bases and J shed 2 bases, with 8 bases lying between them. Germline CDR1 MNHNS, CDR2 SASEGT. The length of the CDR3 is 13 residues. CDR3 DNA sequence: TGTGCCAGCAGTGCGGCGGGGAACTATGGCTACACCTTC. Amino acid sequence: CASSAAGNYGYTF.